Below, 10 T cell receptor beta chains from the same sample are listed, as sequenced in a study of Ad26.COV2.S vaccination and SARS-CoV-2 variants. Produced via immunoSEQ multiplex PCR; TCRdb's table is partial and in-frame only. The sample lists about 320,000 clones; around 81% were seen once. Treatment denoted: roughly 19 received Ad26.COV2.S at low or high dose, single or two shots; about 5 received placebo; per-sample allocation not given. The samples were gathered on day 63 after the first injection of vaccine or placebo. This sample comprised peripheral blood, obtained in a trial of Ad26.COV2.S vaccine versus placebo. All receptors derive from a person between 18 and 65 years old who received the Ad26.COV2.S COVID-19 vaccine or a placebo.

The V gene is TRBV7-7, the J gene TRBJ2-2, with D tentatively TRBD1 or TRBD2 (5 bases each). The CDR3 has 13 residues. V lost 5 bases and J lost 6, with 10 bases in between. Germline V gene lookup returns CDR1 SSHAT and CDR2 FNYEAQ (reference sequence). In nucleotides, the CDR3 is TGTGCCAGCAGCACCCCGGGGCCCGGGGAGCTGTTTTTT. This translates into CASSTPGPGELFF. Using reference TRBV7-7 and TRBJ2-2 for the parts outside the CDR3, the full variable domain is GAGVSQSPRYKVTKRGQDVTLRCDPISSHATLYWYQQALGQGPEFLTYFNYEAQPDKSGLPSDRFSAERPEGSISTLTIQRTEQRDSAMYRCASSTPGPGELFFGEGSRLTVL.

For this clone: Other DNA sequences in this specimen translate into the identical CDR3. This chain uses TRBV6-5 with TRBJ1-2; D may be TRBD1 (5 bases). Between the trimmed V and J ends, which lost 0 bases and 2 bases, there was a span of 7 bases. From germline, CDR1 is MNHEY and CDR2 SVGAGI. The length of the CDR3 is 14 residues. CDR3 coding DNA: TGTGCCAGCAGTTACTCGGGGCCCAACTATGGCTACACCTTC. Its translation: CASSYSGPNYGYTF.

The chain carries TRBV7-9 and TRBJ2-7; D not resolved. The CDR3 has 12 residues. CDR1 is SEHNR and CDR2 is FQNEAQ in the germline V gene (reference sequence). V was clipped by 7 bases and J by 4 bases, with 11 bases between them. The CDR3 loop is CASTPVGYEQYF. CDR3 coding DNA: TGTGCCAGCACTCCAGTAGGGTACGAGCAGTACTTC.

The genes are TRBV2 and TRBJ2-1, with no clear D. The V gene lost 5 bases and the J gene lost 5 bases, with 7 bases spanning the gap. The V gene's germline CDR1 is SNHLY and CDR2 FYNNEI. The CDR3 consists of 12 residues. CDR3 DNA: TGTGCCAGCAGTCGGCAGGACAATGAGCAGTTCTTC. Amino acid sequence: CASSRQDNEQFF.

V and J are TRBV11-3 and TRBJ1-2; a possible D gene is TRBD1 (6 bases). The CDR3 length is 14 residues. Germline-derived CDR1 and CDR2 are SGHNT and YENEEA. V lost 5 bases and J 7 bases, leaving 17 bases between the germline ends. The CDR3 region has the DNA TGTGCCAGCAGCATCCCCGGACAGTTAGGTGGCTACACCTTC. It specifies CASSIPGQLGGYTF.

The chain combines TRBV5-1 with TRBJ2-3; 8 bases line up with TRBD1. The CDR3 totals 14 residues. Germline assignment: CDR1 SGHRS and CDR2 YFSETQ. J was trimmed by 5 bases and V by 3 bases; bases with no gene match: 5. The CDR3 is CASSYQGAEDTQYF. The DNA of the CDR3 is TGCGCCAGCAGCTATCAGGGGGCAGAAGATACGCAGTATTTT. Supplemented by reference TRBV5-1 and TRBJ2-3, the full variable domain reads KAGVTQTPRYLIKTRGQQVTLSCSPISGHRSVSWYQQTPGQGLQFLFEYFSETQRNKGNFPGRFSGRQFSNSRSEMNVSTLELGDSALYLCASSYQGAEDTQYFGPGTRLTVL.

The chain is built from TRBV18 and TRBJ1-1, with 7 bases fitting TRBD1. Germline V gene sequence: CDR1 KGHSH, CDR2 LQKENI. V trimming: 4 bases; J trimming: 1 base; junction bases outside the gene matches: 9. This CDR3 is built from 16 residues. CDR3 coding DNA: TGTGCCAGCTCACAGAGACAGGGAGTGCCGAACACTGAAGCTTTCTTT. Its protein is CASSQRQGVPNTEAFF. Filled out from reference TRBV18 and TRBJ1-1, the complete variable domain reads NAGVMQNPRHLVRRRGQEARLRCSPMKGHSHVYWYRQLPEEGLKFMVYLQKENIIDESGMPKERFSAEFPKEGPSILRIQQVVRGDSAAYFCASSQRQGVPNTEAFFGQGTRLTVV.

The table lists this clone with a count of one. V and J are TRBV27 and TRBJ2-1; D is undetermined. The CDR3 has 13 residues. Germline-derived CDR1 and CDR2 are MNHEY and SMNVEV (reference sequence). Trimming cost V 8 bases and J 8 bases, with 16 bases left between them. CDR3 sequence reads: CASGPRIVYEQFF. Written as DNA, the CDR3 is TGTGCCAGCGGGCCGAGGATTGTATATGAGCAGTTCTTC.

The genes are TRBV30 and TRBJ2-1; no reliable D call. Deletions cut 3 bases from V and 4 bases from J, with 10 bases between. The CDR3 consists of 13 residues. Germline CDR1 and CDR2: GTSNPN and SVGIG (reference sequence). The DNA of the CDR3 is TGTGCCTGGAGGGGATCGCCGTACAATGAGCAGTTCTTC. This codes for CAWRGSPYNEQFF.

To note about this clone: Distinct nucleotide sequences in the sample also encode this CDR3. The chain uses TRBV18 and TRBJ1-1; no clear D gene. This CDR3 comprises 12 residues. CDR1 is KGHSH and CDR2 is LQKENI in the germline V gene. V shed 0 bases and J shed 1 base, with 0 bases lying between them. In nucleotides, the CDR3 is TGTGCCAGCTCACCACCGAACACTGAAGCTTTCTTT. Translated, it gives CASSPPNTEAFF. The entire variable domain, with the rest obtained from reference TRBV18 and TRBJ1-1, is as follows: NAGVMQNPRHLVRRRGQEARLRCSPMKGHSHVYWYRQLPEEGLKFMVYLQKENIIDESGMPKERFSAEFPKEGPSILRIQQVVRGDSAAYFCASSPPNTEAFFGQGTRLTVV.